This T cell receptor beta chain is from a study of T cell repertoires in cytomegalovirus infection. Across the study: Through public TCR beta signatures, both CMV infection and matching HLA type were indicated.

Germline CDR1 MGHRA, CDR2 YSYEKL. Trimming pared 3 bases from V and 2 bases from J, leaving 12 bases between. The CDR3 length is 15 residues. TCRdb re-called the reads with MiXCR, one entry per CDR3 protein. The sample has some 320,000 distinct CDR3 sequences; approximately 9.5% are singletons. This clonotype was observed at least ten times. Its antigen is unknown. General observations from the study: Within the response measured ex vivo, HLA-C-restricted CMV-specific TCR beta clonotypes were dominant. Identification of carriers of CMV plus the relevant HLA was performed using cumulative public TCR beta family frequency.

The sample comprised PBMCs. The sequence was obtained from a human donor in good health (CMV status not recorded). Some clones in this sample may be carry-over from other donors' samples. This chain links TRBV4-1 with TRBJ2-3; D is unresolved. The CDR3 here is CASSQFSRDTDTQYF. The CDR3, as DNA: TGCGCCAGCAGCCAGTTCTCTAGAGACACAGATACGCAGTATTTT.